This T cell receptor (beta chain) was identified in a study of CD8 T cells in Susac syndrome. This clonotype was seen a single time. Its matching antigen is unknown. An amount of RNA that ranged from about 0.45 to 1 ug was reverse transcribed with random hexamers. MiXCR, applied by TCRdb to the immunoSEQ multiplex PCR reads, yields one record per CDR3 protein. The data show approximately 110,000 distinct CDR3 sequences, with more than 85% seen just once and roughly 0.32% held by the top ten. Study-wide results and limits: In its TCR sequencing and HLA analysis, the study acknowledged that the number of individuals was relatively small.

J gave up 4 bases and V 0 bases, and 4 bases lay outside the gene matches. This CDR3 has 16 residues. Germline assignment: CDR1 SGDLS and CDR2 YYNGEE. Negative isolation was applied to CD8+ and CD4+ T cells, and FACS enrichment was applied to TEMRA cells. V is TRBV9 and J is TRBJ2-2, with TRBD2 matching over 9 bases. This receptor was obtained from a human donor with multiple sclerosis. Sample: CD8+ T cells from PBMCs. Written as DNA, the CDR3 is TGTGCCAGCAGCGTAGCCGGGACTAGCTTCACCGGGGAGCTGTTTTTT. As protein: CASSVAGTSFTGELFF.